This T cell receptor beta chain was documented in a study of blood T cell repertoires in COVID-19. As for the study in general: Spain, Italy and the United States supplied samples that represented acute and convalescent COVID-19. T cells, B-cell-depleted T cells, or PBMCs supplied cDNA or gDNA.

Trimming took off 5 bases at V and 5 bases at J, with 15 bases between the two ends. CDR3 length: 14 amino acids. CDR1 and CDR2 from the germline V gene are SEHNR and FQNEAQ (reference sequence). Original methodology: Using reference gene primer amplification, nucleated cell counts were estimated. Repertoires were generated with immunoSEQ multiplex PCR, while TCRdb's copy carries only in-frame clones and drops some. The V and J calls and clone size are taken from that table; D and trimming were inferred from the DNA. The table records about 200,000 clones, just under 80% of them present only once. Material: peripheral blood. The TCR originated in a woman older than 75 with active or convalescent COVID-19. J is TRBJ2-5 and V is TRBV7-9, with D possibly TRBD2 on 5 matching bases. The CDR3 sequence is CASSPMTTGETQYF. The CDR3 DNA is TGTGCCAGCAGCCCTATGACTACGGGGGAGACCCAGTACTTC. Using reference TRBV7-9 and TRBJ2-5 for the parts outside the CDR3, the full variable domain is DTGVSQNPRHKITKRGQNVTFRCDPISEHNRLYWYRQTLGQGPEFLTYFQNEAQLEKSRLLSDRFSAERPKGSFSTLEIQRTEQGDSAMYLCASSPMTTGETQYFGPGTRLLVL.